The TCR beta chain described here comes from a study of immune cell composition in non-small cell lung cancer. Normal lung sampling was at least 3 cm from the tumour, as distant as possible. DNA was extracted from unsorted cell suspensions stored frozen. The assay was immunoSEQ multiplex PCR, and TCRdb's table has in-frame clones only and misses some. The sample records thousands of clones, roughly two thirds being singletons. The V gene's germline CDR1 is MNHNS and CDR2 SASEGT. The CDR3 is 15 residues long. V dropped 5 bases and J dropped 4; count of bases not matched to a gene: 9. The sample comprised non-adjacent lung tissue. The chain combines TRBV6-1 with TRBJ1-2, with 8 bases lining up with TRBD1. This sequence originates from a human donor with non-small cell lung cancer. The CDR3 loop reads CASSPTGQGLYGYTF. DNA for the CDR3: TGTGCCAGCAGTCCCACTGGACAGGGCCTCTATGGCTACACCTTC.